These 10 T cell receptor beta chains were all obtained from the same sample, sequenced in a study of blood T cell repertoires in COVID-19. TCRdb keeps only in-frame clones here, not all; method: immunoSEQ multiplex PCR. The data contain 250,000 or so clones, about 86% of them singletons. The source material was peripheral blood. Every receptor here comes from a man at least 80 years old with acute or convalescent COVID-19.

This chain links TRBV10-3 with TRBJ1-3, with D perhaps matching TRBD1 (5 bases). V lost 6 bases, J lost 0 bases, and 15 bases lay in between. The V gene's germline CDR1 is ENHRY and CDR2 SYGVKD. The CDR3 is 16 residues long. The CDR3: CAISEPGLNSGNTIYF. DNA of the CDR3: TGTGCCATCAGCGAACCGGGACTTAACTCTGGAAACACCATATATTTT.

In its sample, this clone was seen a few times. This chain joins TRBV4-1 and TRBJ1-6; 7 positions agree with TRBD1. Trimming took 1 base from V and 3 from J; bases not matched to a gene: 9. The CDR3 has 18 residues. CDR1 is MGHRA, CDR2 YSYEKL, per germline. The CDR3 sequence is CASSQGRTGAIYNSPLHF. CDR3 nucleotide sequence: TGCGCCAGCAGCCAAGGACGAACAGGGGCAATCTATAATTCACCCCTCCACTTT.

The chain employs TRBV5-1 and TRBJ1-1; D may be TRBD1 (5 bases). Germline-derived CDR1 and CDR2 are SGHRS and YFSETQ. With 0 bases removed from V and 2 bases from J, the gap between germline ends came to 11 bases. The CDR3 runs 15 residues. CDR3 sequence reads: CASSLEGRANTEAFF. CDR3 sequence (DNA): TGCGCCAGCAGCTTGGAGGGCAGGGCAAACACTGAAGCTTTCTTT.

The V and J genes are TRBV5-1 and TRBJ1-2, with D possibly TRBD1 on 6 matching bases. The CDR3 covers 14 residues. Germline-derived CDR1 and CDR2 are SGHRS and YFSETQ. The V end was cut by 4 bases, the J end by 6 bases, with 16 bases between. CDR3 sequence reads: CASSPRGGAHGYTF. In DNA form, the CDR3 reads TGCGCCAGCAGCCCGCGGGGGGGGGCGCATGGCTACACCTTC.

The gene calls are TRBV30 and TRBJ2-2; 10 bases map to TRBD2. CDR1 and CDR2 from the germline V gene are GTSNPN and SVGIG (reference sequence). The ends lost 8 bases at V and 6 bases at J; junction bases unmatched: 9. The CDR3 consists of 14 residues. The CDR3 reads CARAGGIGAGELFF. In DNA, the CDR3 is TGTGCCCGAGCGGGGGGGATAGGAGCCGGGGAGCTGTTTTTT.

This chain uses TRBV19 with TRBJ2-7; 11 bases align to TRBD2. The CDR3 contains 14 residues. The germline CDR1 and CDR2 sequences are LNHDA and SQIVND (reference sequence). After removal of 3 bases from V and 4 bases from J, the junction contained 2 bases not matched to a gene. The CDR3 sequence is CASSIGLAGYEQYF. CDR3 nucleotides: TGTGCCAGTAGTATTGGACTAGCGGGTTACGAGCAGTACTTC.

The sample holds a few counts of this clone. The CDR3: CASSPQGLSGYTF. CDR3 in DNA: TGTGCCAGCAGTCCACAGGGCCTCTCTGGCTACACCTTC. The V and J genes are TRBV6-5 and TRBJ1-2, with D perhaps TRBD1 (6 bases). The germline V gene has CDR1 MNHEY and CDR2 SVGAGI. V shed 5 bases and J shed 7 bases, with 14 bases lying between them. CDR3 length: 13 amino acids.

This clone was seen once. This sequence joins TRBV6-1 and TRBJ2-7; D gene uncertain. Trimming stripped 1 base from V and 6 bases from J, with 7 bases between. Germline V gives CDR1 MNHNS, CDR2 SASEGT. The length of the CDR3 is 12 residues. CDR3 sequence: CASSEVEIEQYF. The CDR3 DNA follows: TGTGCCAGCAGTGAAGTAGAGATCGAGCAGTACTTC.

This chain connects TRBV7-9 to TRBJ1-4; no reliable D call. The V and J ends lost 5 bases and 0 bases respectively, with 13 bases between them. Germline lookup yields CDR1 SEHNR and CDR2 FQNEAQ (reference sequence). This CDR3 is built from 16 residues. The CDR3 nucleotides are TGTGCCAGCAGCGCGTGGGCCGTTGCAACTAATGAAAAACTGTTTTTT. Translation: CASSAWAVATNEKLFF.

The chain links TRBV10-3 to TRBJ2-2, with 11 bases identical to TRBD2. With V trimmed by 4 bases and J by 6 bases, 10 bases remained unmatched. Germline V gene lookup returns CDR1 ENHRY and CDR2 SYGVKD. The CDR3 has 17 amino acids. The DNA for the CDR3 is TGTGCCATCAGTGCTACGACTAGCGGGGTCCGACCCGGGGAGCTGTTTTTT. Translation: CAISATTSGVRPGELFF.